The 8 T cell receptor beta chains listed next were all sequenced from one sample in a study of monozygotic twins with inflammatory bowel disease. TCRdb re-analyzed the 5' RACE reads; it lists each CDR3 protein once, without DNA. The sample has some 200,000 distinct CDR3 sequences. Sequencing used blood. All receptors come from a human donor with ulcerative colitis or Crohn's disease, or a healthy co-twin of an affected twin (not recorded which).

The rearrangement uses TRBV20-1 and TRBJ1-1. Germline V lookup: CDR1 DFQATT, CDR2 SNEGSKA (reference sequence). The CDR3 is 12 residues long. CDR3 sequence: CSASAVLTEAFF.

The CDR3 sequence: CSASWRQGAGEQFF. The rearrangement uses TRBV20-1 and TRBJ2-1; TCRdb indicates TRBD1, and absent DNA this call remains unverified. Germline values: CDR1 DFQATT, CDR2 SNEGSKA (reference sequence). The CDR3 is 14 amino acids.

The CDR3 spells CASSGPGELFF. V is TRBV12-3 or TRBV12-4 and J is TRBJ2-2. This CDR3 contains 11 residues.

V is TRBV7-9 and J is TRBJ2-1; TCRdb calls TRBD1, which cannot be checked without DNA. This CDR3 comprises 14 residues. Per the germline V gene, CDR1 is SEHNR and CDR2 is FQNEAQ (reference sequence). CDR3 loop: CASSLSPGGNEQFF.

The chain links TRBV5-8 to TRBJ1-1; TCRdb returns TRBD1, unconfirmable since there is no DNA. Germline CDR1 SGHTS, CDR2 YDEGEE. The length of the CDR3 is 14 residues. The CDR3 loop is CASNSFRGITEAFF.

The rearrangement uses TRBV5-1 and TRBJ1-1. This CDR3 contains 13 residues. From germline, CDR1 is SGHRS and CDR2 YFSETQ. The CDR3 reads CASSLAMGTEAFF.

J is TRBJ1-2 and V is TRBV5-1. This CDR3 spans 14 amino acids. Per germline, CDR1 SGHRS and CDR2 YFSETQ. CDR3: CASSELGGNYGYTF.

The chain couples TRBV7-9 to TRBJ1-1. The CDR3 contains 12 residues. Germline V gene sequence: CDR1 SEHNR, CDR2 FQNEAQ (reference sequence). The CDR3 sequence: CASSPLGTEAFF.